Below, 30 T cell receptor beta chains from the same sample are listed, as sequenced in a study of cytomegalovirus exposure and HLA in healthy donors. 13 Jbeta primers and 60 Vbeta primers were used for the PCR. The repertoire was sequenced with immunoSEQ multiplex PCR; TCRdb's copy has only in-frame clones and lacks some. The data show under 100,000 clones, 63% seen once. Sequenced: PBMCs. These TCRs come from a middle-aged woman in good health and CMV-seropositive.

This rearrangement joins TRBV2 to TRBJ2-5, with D tentatively TRBD1 (6 bases). Trimming took 1 base from V and 6 from J, leaving 12 bases between them. The germline gives CDR1 SNHLY, CDR2 FYNNEI. There are 14 residues in the CDR3. For the CDR3, the DNA is TGTGCCAGCAGTGAAGGTCGACAGGCCAAGACCCAGTACTTC. Amino acids: CASSEGRQAKTQYF.

This chain joins TRBV7-2 and TRBJ2-5, with D maybe TRBD2 (5 bases). V was shortened by 6 bases and J by 0 bases, with 11 bases between the two germline ends. The CDR3 consists of 14 residues. Germline V gene sequence: CDR1 SGHTA, CDR2 FQGNSA. DNA for the CDR3: TGTGCCAGCAGACCAACTAGAGACCAAGAGACCCAGTACTTC. Its protein product is CASRPTRDQETQYF.

The chain couples TRBV28 to TRBJ1-1; 7 nucleotides align to TRBD1. Germline CDR1 MDHEN, CDR2 SYDVKM. This CDR3 is 15 amino acids long. V trimming: 1 base; J trimming: 4 bases; junction bases outside the gene matches: 6. Written as DNA, the CDR3 is TGTGCCAGCAGTTTATTACCCAGGGGGACCACTGAAGCTTTCTTT. Protein product: CASSLLPRGTTEAFF.

The CDR3: CASSEAPAAGAFF. In nucleotides, the CDR3 is TGTGCCAGCAGTGAGGCCCCCGCGGCGGGGGCTTTCTTT. The chain uses TRBV2 and TRBJ1-1; no reliable D call. V shed 3 bases and J shed 11 bases, with 16 bases lying between them. Germline assignment: CDR1 SNHLY and CDR2 FYNNEI. This CDR3 has 13 amino acids.

The rearrangement joins TRBV7-8 to TRBJ1-1; D remains unclear. Trimming removed 5 bases from V and 6 bases from J, with 13 bases in between. This CDR3 contains 13 residues. Germline V gene lookup returns CDR1 SGHVS and CDR2 FQNEAQ. CDR3 in amino acids: CASSPPGSAEAFF. The CDR3 bases are TGTGCCAGCAGCCCCCCCGGGAGTGCTGAAGCTTTCTTT.

The chain links TRBV6-1 to TRBJ1-6; 7 bases are shared with TRBD1. The V and J ends lost 4 bases and 3 bases, in that order; junction bases with no gene match: 6. The CDR3 loop spans 16 amino acids. CDR1 and CDR2 (germline): MNHNS, SASEGT. CDR3 bases: TGTGCCAGCAGTGTAGACAGGGCGGGCTATAATTCACCCCTCCACTTT. This codes for CASSVDRAGYNSPLHF.

The CDR3 DNA is TGTGCCAGCAGCCCAGGGACAGGGGGAGAGACCCAGTACTTC. Residues: CASSPGTGGETQYF. The chain is built from TRBV13 and TRBJ2-5, with TRBD1 matching over 11 bases. The CDR3 length is 14 residues. Looked up from germline, CDR1 is PRHDT and CDR2 is FYEKMQ (reference sequence). J gave up 4 bases and V 5 bases, and 3 bases lay outside the gene matches.

This rearrangement joins TRBV30 to TRBJ1-6; 9 bases fit TRBD1. Unmatched junction bases numbered 5, after V lost 3 bases and J lost 8 bases. Germline-derived CDR1 and CDR2 are GTSNPN and SVGIG (reference sequence). The CDR3 spans 14 residues. The CDR3 DNA follows: TGTGCCTGGAGACAGGGGGCTGGGGATTCACCCCTCCACTTT. It yields the protein CAWRQGAGDSPLHF.

This chain links TRBV6-5 with TRBJ1-2; maybe TRBD1 (6 bases). Germline values: CDR1 MNHEY, CDR2 SVGAGI. The CDR3 contains 14 residues. Trimming removed 0 bases from V and 8 bases from J, with 13 bases in between. DNA of the CDR3: TGTGCCAGCAGTTACTCGGGCCAGGGGAAAGGCTACACCTTC. Its translation is CASSYSGQGKGYTF.

The sample holds a few counts of this clone. The chain recombines TRBV6-5 with TRBJ2-1; 10 nucleotides line up with TRBD2. In germline, CDR1 is MNHEY, CDR2 SVGAGI. With 2 bases clipped from V and 9 bases from J, the junction kept 7 bases outside the gene matches. This CDR3 is built from 15 residues. The CDR3, as DNA: TGTGCCAGCAGTTACGTCCTAGCGGGAGTACGTGAGCAGTTCTTC. Amino acid sequence: CASSYVLAGVREQFF.

The V gene is TRBV6-1, the J gene TRBJ2-3, with D possibly TRBD2 on 6 matching bases. CDR3 length: 15 residues. Between the trimmed V and J ends, which lost 3 bases and 1 base, there was a span of 11 bases. Germline loops: CDR1 MNHNS, CDR2 SASEGT. CDR3 in DNA: TGTGCCAGCAGTGAGGGTGCTAGCGGCACAGATACGCAGTATTTT. Amino acids: CASSEGASGTDTQYF.

This chain uses TRBV28 with TRBJ1-1, with no clear D. Germline V gene sequence: CDR1 MDHEN, CDR2 SYDVKM. With 2 bases removed from V and 7 bases from J, the gap between germline ends came to 8 bases. The CDR3 sequence is 12 residues long. In nucleotides, the CDR3 is TGTGCCAGCAGTTTACTAGGAGATGAAGCTTTCTTT. It encodes CASSLLGDEAFF. Together with reference TRBV28 and TRBJ1-1, the CDR3 gives the full variable domain: DVKVTQSSRYLVKRTGEKVFLECVQDMDHENMFWYRQDPGLGLRLIYFSYDVKMKEKGDIPEGYSVSREKKERFSLILESASTNQTSMYLCASSLLGDEAFFGQGTRLTVV.

The V gene is TRBV6-5, the J gene TRBJ1-4; tentative D call: TRBD1 (5 bases). V lost 2 bases, J lost 3 bases, and 13 bases lay in between. The CDR3 runs to 16 residues. Germline CDR1 reads MNHEY; CDR2 reads SVGAGI. The CDR3 loop is CASSYRQSHSNEKLFF. The CDR3 DNA is TGTGCCAGCAGTTACCGACAGTCCCACTCTAATGAAAAACTGTTTTTT.

V is TRBV28 and J is TRBJ1-2, with D tentatively TRBD1 (5 bases). Germline-derived CDR1 and CDR2 are MDHEN and SYDVKM. V was pared by 7 bases and J by 3 bases, with 9 bases between. CDR3 length equals 12 residues. Here the CDR3 reads CASNPGDYGYTF. CDR3 DNA: TGTGCCAGCAACCCGGGGGACTATGGCTACACCTTC.

V and J are TRBV7-2 and TRBJ2-2; D is perhaps TRBD2 (6 bases). CDR1 and CDR2 (germline): SGHTA, FQGNSA. V lost 1 base, J lost 8 bases, and 8 bases lay in between. The CDR3 spans 13 residues. CDR3: CASSLGGVGELFF. CDR3 nucleotide sequence: TGTGCCAGCAGCTTAGGGGGGGTAGGGGAGCTGTTTTTT.

J is TRBJ2-1 and V is TRBV9; the match to TRBD2 covers 9 bases. Germline CDR1 reads SGDLS; CDR2 reads YYNGEE. This CDR3 has 18 residues. V lost 4 bases, J lost 5 bases, and 16 bases stayed unmatched. The CDR3 is CASSRRGEGGRAHNEQFF. CDR3 sequence (DNA): TGTGCCAGCAGCCGTAGGGGAGAGGGCGGGAGGGCACACAATGAGCAGTTCTTC.

This clone was picked up a small number of times. The chain combines TRBV5-1 with TRBJ2-1, with no clear D. Germline-derived CDR1 and CDR2 are SGHRS and YFSETQ. The CDR3 contains 13 residues. V lost 0 bases and J 7 bases, leaving 8 bases between the germline ends. CDR3 DNA sequence: TGCGCCAGCAGCTTGGCGCCCGGGAATGAGCAGTTCTTC. As protein: CASSLAPGNEQFF. The full variable domain, completed using reference TRBV5-1 and TRBJ2-1, is KAGVTQTPRYLIKTRGQQVTLSCSPISGHRSVSWYQQTPGQGLQFLFEYFSETQRNKGNFPGRFSGRQFSNSRSEMNVSTLELGDSALYLCASSLAPGNEQFFGPGTRLTVL.

The V and J genes are TRBV7-2 and TRBJ1-2, with 7 bases fitting TRBD1. With V trimmed by 2 bases and J by 9 bases, 9 bases remained unmatched. Germline V gives CDR1 SGHTA, CDR2 FQGNSA. The CDR3 length is 14 residues. The CDR3 DNA sequence: TGTGCCAGCAGCTTAAATGAGGGGGCAATCAGCTACACCTTC. Translated: CASSLNEGAISYTF. Full variable domain (outside the CDR3, taken from reference TRBV7-2 and TRBJ1-2): GAGVSQSPSNKVTEKGKDVELRCDPISGHTALYWYRQSLGQGLEFLIYFQGNSAPDKSGLPSDRFSAERTGGSVSTLTIQRTQQEDSAVYLCASSLNEGAISYTFGSGTRLTVV.

The V call is TRBV28, the J call TRBJ2-1, with D uncertain. Germline CDR1 and CDR2: MDHEN and SYDVKM. With 6 bases removed from V and 7 bases from J, the gap between germline ends came to 10 bases. This CDR3 is built from 12 residues. The CDR3 loop reads CASRQSRNEQFF. For the CDR3, the DNA is TGTGCCAGCAGGCAAAGCCGGAATGAGCAGTTCTTC.

The V and J genes are TRBV4-2 and TRBJ2-7, with TRBD2 matching 7 bases. Looked up from germline, CDR1 is LGHNA and CDR2 is YNFKEQ. The CDR3 runs to 16 residues. Germline trimming cut 0 bases from V and 2 bases from J; bases unmatched to any gene: 7. CDR3 coding DNA: TGTGCCAGCAGCCAAGAGTGGGGAGGGCGGACCTACGAGCAGTACTTC. This sequence encodes CASSQEWGGRTYEQYF.

This clone was picked up one time. The CDR3 DNA reads TGTGCCAGCAGTTGGGGAGGGTTAACGCAAGAGACCCAGTACTTC. Translating it yields CASSWGGLTQETQYF. The chain has TRBV5-4 and TRBJ2-5; 7 bases agree with TRBD2. Germline loops: CDR1 SGHNT, CDR2 YYREEE (reference sequence). J gave up 2 bases and V 5 bases, and 9 bases lay outside the gene matches. The length of the CDR3 is 15 residues. Supplemented by reference TRBV5-4 and TRBJ2-5, the full variable domain reads ETGVTQSPTHLIKTRGQQVTLRCSSQSGHNTVSWYQQALGQGPQFIFQYYREEENGRGNFPPRFSGLQFPNYSSELNVNALELDDSALYLCASSWGGLTQETQYFGPGTRLLVL.

The J gene is TRBJ1-1, the V gene TRBV6-5; D is unresolved. Trimming took off 0 bases at V and 0 bases at J, with 5 bases between the two ends. This CDR3 has 14 residues. From germline, CDR1 is MNHEY and CDR2 SVGAGI. The CDR3 here is CASSYSGVNTEAFF. In DNA form, the CDR3 reads TGTGCCAGCAGTTACTCGGGAGTGAACACTGAAGCTTTCTTT.

J is TRBJ2-2 and V is TRBV4-1; tentatively, D is TRBD2 (6 bases). Per the germline V gene, CDR1 is MGHRA and CDR2 is YSYEKL. The CDR3 extends over 15 amino acids. V gave up 6 bases and J gave up 2 bases, with 13 bases separating them. This CDR3 is CASRQPGVNTGELFF. In DNA form, the CDR3 reads TGCGCCAGCAGACAACCGGGAGTAAACACCGGGGAGCTGTTTTTT.

This clone was observed a handful of times. The CDR3: CASRGLAGGKETQYF. The CDR3, as DNA: TGTGCCAGCAGGGGGCTAGCGGGAGGAAAAGAGACCCAGTACTTC. This rearrangement joins TRBV6-5 to TRBJ2-5, with 11 bases fitting TRBD2. The germline V gene encodes CDR1 MNHEY and CDR2 SVGAGI. V shed 6 bases, J shed 3 bases, and the junction held 6 bases outside the gene matches. The CDR3 loop spans 15 amino acids.

The rearrangement joins TRBV9 to TRBJ2-5; D might be TRBD1 (6 bases). The J call could be wrong; TRBJ2-7 is a better fit for the DNA end. This CDR3 region has 14 residues. Germline V gene sequence: CDR1 SGDLS, CDR2 YYNGEE. This CDR3 reads CASSVPGQPYEQYF. The CDR3 coding sequence is TGTGCCAGCAGCGTCCCCGGACAGCCCTACGAGCAGTACTTC.

The CDR3 is CASSLSAGPATDEQFF. CDR3 DNA: TGTGCCAGCAGTTTATCGGCGGGTCCCGCTACCGATGAGCAGTTCTTC. V is TRBV27 and J is TRBJ2-1, with TRBD2 as a possible D gene (5 bases). From germline, CDR1 is MNHEY and CDR2 SMNVEV (reference sequence). Trimming left V 0 bases short and J 8 bases short, with 17 bases between. The CDR3 is 16 residues long.

This clone was observed a few times. The chain carries TRBV30 and TRBJ2-5; D perhaps matches TRBD1 (5 bases). The CDR3 spans 12 residues. The V and J ends lost 1 base and 9 bases respectively, with 12 bases between them. The germline gives CDR1 GTSNPN, CDR2 SVGIG (reference sequence). The CDR3 region is CAWSAWGGPQYF. The CDR3 nucleotides read TGTGCCTGGAGTGCCTGGGGCGGCCCCCAGTACTTC.

The chain carries TRBV11-2 and TRBJ1-5; D is uncertain. Germline V lookup: CDR1 SGHAT, CDR2 FQNNGV. The CDR3 is made up of 12 amino acids. V lost 5 bases to trimming and J lost 5 bases, with 7 bases between them. CDR3 amino acids: CASSRGDQPQHF. In nucleotides, the CDR3 is TGTGCCAGCAGCCGCGGCGATCAGCCCCAGCATTTT. Together with reference TRBV11-2 and TRBJ1-5, the CDR3 gives the full variable domain: EAGVAQSPRYKIIEKRQSVAFWCNPISGHATLYWYQQILGQGPKLLIQFQNNGVVDDSQLPKDRFSAERLKGVDSTLKIQPAKLEDSAVYLCASSRGDQPQHFGDGTRLSIL.

This clone was counted a few times. The rearrangement joins TRBV5-1 to TRBJ1-1; no clear D gene. The CDR3 runs to 12 residues. CDR1 and CDR2 from the germline V gene are SGHRS and YFSETQ. The V and J ends lost 0 bases and 7 bases respectively, with 7 bases between them. In nucleotides, the CDR3 is TGCGCCAGCAGCTTGGGCAGAAATGAAGCTTTCTTT. Translation gives CASSLGRNEAFF.

This clone was recorded only once. V gene TRBV6-7 combines with J gene TRBJ2-5, with 11 bases that match TRBD2. TRBV6-7 is sorted into the ORF group, with uncertain function. V shed 1 base and J 4 bases; nucleotides not matched to a gene: 14. The CDR3 is made up of 19 amino acids. The DNA for the CDR3 is TGTGCCAGCAGTTACTTAAGGGGGCGACTAGCGGGGAAAAGAGAGACCCAGTACTTC. Translation: CASSYLRGRLAGKRETQYF.